A selection of T cell receptor beta chains follows, all from one sample in a study of T cell responses to AZD1222 COVID-19 vaccine. Using immunoSEQ multiplex PCR, the repertoire was profiled, and TCRdb retains in-frame clones only, with some absent. This sample yields fewer than 70,000 clones, of which 85% to 90% are seen a single time; 4.5% to 5.5% belongs to the top ten. Here the sequenced sample was peripheral blood, taken on day 0 of AZD1222 vaccination. Source of these receptors: an adult in good health. The CDR3 runs from the conserved cysteine through the conserved F or W. A D gene is named only where the DNA matches it firmly. Clone size is shown for a subset of rows, as once, few, many or a class of expanded clone.

v_call,j_call,d_call,clone_size,cdr3_aa,cdr3_nt
TRBV13,TRBJ1-4,TRBD1,-,CASSLRTGRELFF,TGTGCCAGCAGCCTGCGGACAGGGAGGGAACTGTTTTTT
TRBV19,TRBJ2-2,-,few,CASRYSPNTGELFF,TGTGCCAGTAGATATAGTCCGAACACCGGGGAGCTGTTTTTT
TRBV10-3,TRBJ2-2,TRBD1,-,CAISDSTGQGRELFF,TGTGCCATCAGTGACTCGACGGGACAGGGCCGGGAGCTGTTTTTT
TRBV18,TRBJ2-5,-,-,CASSPRSGKETQYF,TGTGCCAGCTCACCCCGAAGCGGAAAAGAGACCCAGTACTTC
TRBV15,TRBJ1-4,-,-,CATSKSRQGNEKLFF,TGTGCCACCAGCAAGAGTCGGCAGGGTAATGAAAAACTGTTTTTT
TRBV18,TRBJ1-1,-,-,CASSPYEGKGTEAFF,TGTGCCAGCTCACCGTATGAGGGGAAGGGCACTGAAGCTTTCTTT
TRBV6-6,TRBJ2-7,TRBD1,-,CASRERTGRYEQYF,TGTGCCAGCAGGGAACGGACAGGGAGGTACGAGCAGTACTTC
TRBV11-2,TRBJ1-1,TRBD1,-,CASSFTGGADTEAFF,TGTGCCAGCAGCTTCACAGGGGGCGCAGACACTGAAGCTTTCTTT
TRBV28,TRBJ1-2,TRBD1,-,CASRTGGGGYGYTF,TGTGCCAGCAGGACAGGGGGCGGTGGCTATGGCTACACCTTC
TRBV7-9,TRBJ2-5,-,-,CASSLGGRPQEETQYF,TGTGCCAGCAGCTTAGGCGGCCGGCCCCAAGAAGAGACCCAGTACTTC
TRBV6-5,TRBJ1-2,-,once,CASSYRESYGYTF,TGTGCCAGCAGTTACCGGGAGTCTTATGGCTACACCTTC
TRBV7-9,TRBJ2-3,-,few,CASSLALVGHTDTQYF,TGTGCCAGCAGCTTAGCGCTAGTAGGGCACACAGATACGCAGTATTTT
TRBV15,TRBJ2-3,TRBD2,-,CATSRVGSGGAGDTQYF,TGTGCCACCAGCAGAGTTGGTAGCGGGGGGGCGGGAGATACGCAGTATTTT
TRBV2,TRBJ2-5,-,-,CASRATAETQYF,TGTGCCAGCAGGGCTACCGCGGAGACCCAGTACTTC
TRBV3-1/TRBV3-2,TRBJ1-5,-,once,CASSQVAGMNQPQHF,TGTGCCAGCAGCCAAGTCGCGGGAATGAATCAGCCCCAGCATTTT
TRBV5-8,TRBJ2-7,-,few,CASSLRQFYEQYF,TGTGCCAGCAGCTTGCGACAGTTCTACGAGCAGTACTTC
TRBV5-5,TRBJ2-2,-,-,CASSLRGDSANTGELFF,TGTGCCAGCAGCTTGAGGGGGGACAGCGCGAACACCGGGGAGCTGTTTTTT